The next 20 T cell receptor beta chains were all read from a single sample in a study of OX40 agonist ivuxolimab in advanced cancers. Data came from immunoSEQ multiplex PCR; TCRdb stores just in-frame clones and leaves some out. The repertoire holds around 45,000 clones, with about 74% as singletons. The sample was CD4+ or CD8+ T cells sorted from blood, taken in a trial of the OX40 agonist ivuxolimab. These TCRs come from an adult with an advanced solid tumor such as melanoma, head and neck, liver or kidney cancer.

This chain connects TRBV7-8 to TRBJ2-1; 9 bases are shared with TRBD1. Germline CDR1 SGHVS, CDR2 FQNEAQ. The CDR3 length is 19 residues. After removal of 8 bases from V and 3 bases from J, the junction contained 20 bases not matched to a gene. This CDR3 reads CASYPRDRVVGGSYNEQFF. Written as DNA, the CDR3 is TGTGCCAGCTACCCTCGGGACAGGGTGGTCGGCGGGAGCTACAATGAGCAGTTCTTC.

This chain uses TRBV6-5 with TRBJ1-1, with TRBD1 matching over 12 bases. Germline CDR1 is MNHEY and CDR2 is SVGAGI. This CDR3 is 15 amino acids long. J gave up 3 bases and V 8 bases, and 7 bases lay outside the gene matches. The CDR3 loop is CASAGTGGWDTEAFF. CDR3 coding DNA: TGTGCCAGCGCCGGGACAGGGGGCTGGGACACTGAAGCTTTCTTT.

This sequence joins TRBV7-3 and TRBJ2-7; 13 bases are a match to TRBD2. The last part of the DNA fits TRBJ2-5 better; the J call may be wrong. From germline, CDR1 is SGHTA and CDR2 FQGTGA. The CDR3 loop spans 17 amino acids. CDR3 protein: CASSLKGLAGVGETQYF. The CDR3, as DNA: TGTGCCAGCAGCTTAAAAGGACTAGCGGGAGTGGGAGAGACCCAGTACTTC.

This clone was seen only a few times. The chain recombines TRBV6-6 with TRBJ1-1, with D maybe TRBD1 (6 bases). The germline V and J ends were trimmed by 5 bases and 1 base, with 8 bases remaining between them. Germline CDR1 and CDR2: MNHNY and SVGAGI (reference sequence). This CDR3 has 13 residues. The CDR3 sequence is CASSTGQNTEAFF. The CDR3 bases are TGTGCCAGCAGTACGGGACAGAACACTGAAGCTTTCTTT.

J is TRBJ2-1 and V is TRBV6-1; D might be TRBD1 or TRBD2, each matching 6 bases. Germline V lookup: CDR1 MNHNS, CDR2 SASEGT. The V and J ends lost 5 bases and 6 bases respectively, with 17 bases between them. CDR3 length: 15 residues. The CDR3 protein is CASSSAGAGSNEQFF. CDR3 DNA: TGTGCCAGCAGTTCTGCAGGGGCGGGAAGCAATGAGCAGTTCTTC.

The V call is TRBV7-3, the J call TRBJ1-4; no reliable D call. Germline CDR1 and CDR2: SGHTA and FQGTGA. The CDR3 covers 16 residues. V was trimmed by 2 bases and J by 8 bases, leaving 18 bases between them. The CDR3 sequence: CASSLAPKSGREKLFF. The CDR3 DNA reads as TGTGCCAGCAGCTTAGCCCCGAAAAGCGGGAGGGAAAAACTGTTTTTT. Full variable domain (missing parts from reference TRBV7-3 and TRBJ1-4): GAGVSQTPSNKVTEKGKYVELRCDPISGHTALYWYRQSLGQGPEFLIYFQGTGAADDSGLPNDRFFAVRPEGSVSTLKIQRTERGDSAVYLCASSLAPKSGREKLFFGSGTQLSVL.

The gene calls are TRBV9 and TRBJ1-4, with unresolved D. The CDR3 runs 15 residues. V was pared by 1 base and J by 5 bases, with 12 bases between. From germline, CDR1 is SGDLS and CDR2 YYNGEE. The CDR3 bases are TGTGCCAGCAGCGTAAGGGCGGCGCTCAATGAAAAACTGTTTTTT. It specifies CASSVRAALNEKLFF.

In this sample, this clone turned up a few times. The chain couples TRBV4-1 to TRBJ1-5; unclear D gene. Germline assignment: CDR1 MGHRA and CDR2 YSYEKL. The CDR3 extends over 16 amino acids. V lost 1 base, J lost 3 bases, and 13 bases lay in between. CDR3 nucleotides: TGCGCCAGCAGCCAAGTCGACCTGAGGGACAATCAGCCCCAGCATTTT. It encodes CASSQVDLRDNQPQHF.

The rearrangement links TRBV6-1 to TRBJ1-2; D uncertain. CDR1 is MNHNS and CDR2 is SASEGT in the germline V gene. The CDR3 runs 14 residues. V was clipped by 1 base and J by 8 bases, with 14 bases between them. The CDR3 region is CASSEGLALGGYTF. DNA for the CDR3: TGTGCCAGCAGTGAAGGCCTTGCTCTAGGGGGCTACACCTTC.

This chain links TRBV19 with TRBJ2-5; tentative D call: TRBD2 (6 bases). This CDR3 comprises 15 residues. Trimming shortened V by 6 bases and J by 5 bases, and 19 bases separated the two germline ends. The germline V gene has CDR1 LNHDA and CDR2 SQIVND (reference sequence). The CDR3 region is CASSLSGGSRETQYF. CDR3 nucleotides: TGTGCCAGTAGCCTGTCAGGAGGGAGTCGGGAGACCCAGTACTTC.

V usage is TRBV5-4 and J usage is TRBJ2-7; the match to TRBD2 covers 11 bases. The CDR3 extends over 15 amino acids. In germline, CDR1 is SGHNT, CDR2 YYREEE (reference sequence). V trimming: 5 bases; J trimming: 1 base; junction bases outside the gene matches: 5. The CDR3 region is CASSTSGRGSYEQYF. As DNA, the CDR3 is TGTGCCAGCAGTACTAGCGGGAGAGGGTCCTACGAGCAGTACTTC.

The rearrangement uses TRBV5-1 and TRBJ2-3; D not certain. Germline V gene data show CDR1 as SGHRS and CDR2 as YFSETQ. This CDR3 is 15 amino acids long. The V end was cut by 0 bases, the J end by 0 bases, with 8 bases between. CDR3 protein: CASSLDGVSTDTQYF. For the CDR3, the DNA is TGCGCCAGCAGCTTGGACGGCGTAAGCACAGATACGCAGTATTTT.

The J gene is TRBJ2-2, the V gene TRBV7-8, with 7 bases lining up with TRBD1. V was pared by 0 bases and J by 3 bases, with 4 bases of the junction left unmatched. This CDR3 region has 16 residues. CDR1 is SGHVS and CDR2 is FQNEAQ in the germline V gene. CDR3 region: CASSLAPRGYTGELFF. As DNA, the CDR3 is TGTGCCAGCAGCTTAGCCCCCAGGGGGTACACCGGGGAGCTGTTTTTT.

The chain employs TRBV27 and TRBJ2-7, with 11 nucleotides matching TRBD2. Germline V gene lookup returns CDR1 MNHEY and CDR2 SMNVEV (reference sequence). The CDR3 sequence is 14 residues long. Trimming at V came to 6 bases and at J to 5 bases, leaving 6 bases not matched to a gene. The CDR3 nucleotides read TGTGCCAGCAGACTAGCGGGAGTGATCAACGAGCAGTACTTC. It yields the protein CASRLAGVINEQYF.

The gene calls are TRBV4-2 and TRBJ1-5, with TRBD1 matching over 7 bases. CDR1 LGHNA and CDR2 YNFKEQ come from the germline V gene. The CDR3 totals 16 residues. V was pared by 0 bases and J by 4 bases, with 6 bases of the junction left unmatched. DNA for the CDR3: TGTGCCAGCAGCCAAGAGGCTGCGGGACAGAATCAGCCCCAGCATTTT. Residues: CASSQEAAGQNQPQHF.

This chain joins TRBV9 and TRBJ2-2; 7 bases are a match to TRBD1. The length of the CDR3 is 15 residues. In germline, CDR1 is SGDLS, CDR2 YYNGEE. V trimming: 1 base; J trimming: 6 bases; junction bases outside the gene matches: 6. Written as DNA, the CDR3 is TGTGCCAGCAGCGTACTTCGAACAGGGGCCGGGGAGCTGTTTTTT. Translating gives CASSVLRTGAGELFF. Using reference TRBV9 and TRBJ2-2 for the parts outside the CDR3, the full variable domain is DSGVTQTPKHLITATGQRVTLRCSPRSGDLSVYWYQQSLDQGLQFLIQYYNGEERAKGNILERFSAQQFPDLHSELNLSSLELGDSALYFCASSVLRTGAGELFFGEGSRLTVL.

In its sample, this clone was seen a few times. The chain has TRBV27 and TRBJ2-7; 10 positions match TRBD2. V was clipped by 6 bases and J by 4 bases; unmatched bases: 3. Germline assignment: CDR1 MNHEY and CDR2 SMNVEV (reference sequence). The length of the CDR3 is 13 residues. The CDR3: CASRIAGGYEQYF. The CDR3 DNA sequence: TGTGCCAGCAGGATAGCGGGAGGTTACGAGCAGTACTTC.

This clone has just a few counts. V and J are TRBV2 and TRBJ1-1; TRBD1 agrees at 8 bases. This CDR3 has 15 amino acids. With 6 bases clipped from V and 1 base from J, the junction kept 7 bases outside the gene matches. Germline CDR1 and CDR2: SNHLY and FYNNEI. CDR3 region: CASSLRQGSNTEAFF. In nucleotides, the CDR3 is TGTGCCAGCAGCCTCAGACAGGGGTCGAACACTGAAGCTTTCTTT.

This chain links TRBV10-1 with TRBJ2-1; 7 bases align to TRBD1. Germline CDR1 reads WNHNN; CDR2 reads SYGVQD (reference sequence). Losses at the gene ends were 8 bases for V and 9 bases for J; bases not matched to a gene: 10. This CDR3 comprises 13 residues. The CDR3 sequence is CASGDRARGEQFF. CDR3 sequence (DNA): TGCGCCAGCGGAGACAGGGCGAGGGGTGAGCAGTTCTTC.

This rearrangement joins TRBV28 to TRBJ1-5; no firm D call. Per the germline V gene, CDR1 is MDHEN and CDR2 is SYDVKM. The CDR3 runs 15 residues. The germline V and J ends were trimmed by 2 bases and 0 bases, with 8 bases remaining between them. The CDR3 DNA is TGTGCCAGCAGTTTAAGTTGGGGTAGCAATCAGCCCCAGCATTTT. Translation: CASSLSWGSNQPQHF.